The clone carrying this T cell receptor (beta chain) was seen only a few times. Its matching antigen is unknown. This CDR3 spans 15 amino acids. The V segment lost 3 bases and the J segment 3 bases; nucleotides outside the gene matches: 7. Germline V CDR1 and CDR2: DFQATT, SNEGSKA (reference sequence). Each CDR3 protein is one row after TCRdb ran MiXCR on the PCR reads. This sample has 20,000 to 25,000 distinct CDR3 sequences; roughly 61% occur once, and the top ten carry less than 1.5%. The sample belongs to a study of vaccination and CD4 T cells after COVID-19. General study points: The median count of SARS-CoV-2-reactive clonotypes rose from roughly 21 to 40, not significantly.

The sequence was obtained from a human donor who had recovered from COVID-19. This chain connects TRBV20-1 to TRBJ2-2; TRBD1 agrees at 7 bases. This sample comprised CD4+ T cells from blood, obtained before SARS-CoV-2 vaccination. CDR3 in DNA: TGCAGTGCTAGGGACAGGAGCCGCGACACCGGGGAGCTGTTTTTT. Translated: CSARDRSRDTGELFF.